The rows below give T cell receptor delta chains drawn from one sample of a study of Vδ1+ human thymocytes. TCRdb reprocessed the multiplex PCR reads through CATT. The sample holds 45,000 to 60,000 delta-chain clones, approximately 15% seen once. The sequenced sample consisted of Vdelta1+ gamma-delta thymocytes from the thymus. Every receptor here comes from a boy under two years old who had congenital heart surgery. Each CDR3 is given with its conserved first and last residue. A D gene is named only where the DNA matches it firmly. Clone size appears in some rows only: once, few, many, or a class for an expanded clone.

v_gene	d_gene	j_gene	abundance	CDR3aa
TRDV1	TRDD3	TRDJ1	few	CALGELGMTGGSRYTDKLIF
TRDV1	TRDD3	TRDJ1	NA	CALGKRGGIPKLIF
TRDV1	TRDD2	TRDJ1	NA	CALGELDPPSYGTYTDKLIF
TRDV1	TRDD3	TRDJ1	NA	CALGEPRPANGLLGVPYTDKLIF
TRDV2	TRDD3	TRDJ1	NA	CACQILGVALLIF
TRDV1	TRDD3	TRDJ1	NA	CALGEKIPSWGIPADKLIF
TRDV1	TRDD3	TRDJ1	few	CALGELRPTPYWGIRPVDKLIF
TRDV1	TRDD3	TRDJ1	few	CALGELPPSVPTGALGLIF
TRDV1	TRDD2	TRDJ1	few	CALGELPDHLPTRPTDKLIF
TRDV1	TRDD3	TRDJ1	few	CALGRTGGWDTDKLIF
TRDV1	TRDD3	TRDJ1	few	CALGDGSVHPRTGGCYENYTDKLIF
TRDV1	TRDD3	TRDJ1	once	CALGRGYWGGIDKLIF
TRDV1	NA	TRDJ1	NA	CALGELSPDDKLIF
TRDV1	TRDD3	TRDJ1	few	CALHLLILGDVDKLIF
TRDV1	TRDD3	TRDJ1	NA	CALGESPRGIQGDKLIF
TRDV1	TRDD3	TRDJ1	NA	CALGERYRLPLLGDPSRDKLIF
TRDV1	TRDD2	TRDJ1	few	CALGEVPTESDKLIF
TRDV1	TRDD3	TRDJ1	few	CALGVFGLPNAWGMGLIF
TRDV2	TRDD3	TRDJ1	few	CACDTPTGGSRKWDGADKPIF
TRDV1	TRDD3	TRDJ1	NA	CALGGIRRWGIGTDKLIF
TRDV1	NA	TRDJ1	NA	CALGEPPLSYRWGYTDKLIF
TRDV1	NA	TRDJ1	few	CALGGGAFFCTSGIGPLTDKLIF
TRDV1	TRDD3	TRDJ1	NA	CALGIRGTQPYWGIRDTDKLIF
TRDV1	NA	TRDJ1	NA	CALGELVGVLQYWGTTDKLIF
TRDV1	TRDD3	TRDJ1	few	CALGEEATGGPYTDKLIF
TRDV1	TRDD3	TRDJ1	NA	CALGTLLGDTPSTDKLIF
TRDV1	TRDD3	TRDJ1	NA	CALGPPPSYSGGYQYTDKLIF
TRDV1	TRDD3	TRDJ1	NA	CALGEQPNLYWGCCKLIF
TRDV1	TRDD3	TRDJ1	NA	CALGEPETRIRGRYTDKLIF
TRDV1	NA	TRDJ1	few	CALGIPSFTDKLIF
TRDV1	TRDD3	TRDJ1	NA	CALGGPLRIGGYEGTDKLIF
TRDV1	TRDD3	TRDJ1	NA	CALGEVTGGLHHTDKLIF
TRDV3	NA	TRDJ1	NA	CAFLYGVGGTDDKLIF
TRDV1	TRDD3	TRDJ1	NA	CALGETPEIPRGYADKLIF
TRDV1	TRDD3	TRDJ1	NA	CALGEWPPPVLGIDDKLIF
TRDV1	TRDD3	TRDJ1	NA	CALGELDEPTLSTGGYASVKLIF
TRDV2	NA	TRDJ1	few	CACDTGAGSHLTGYTDKPIF
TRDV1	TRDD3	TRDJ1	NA	CALGEPTGCPRGYATPYTDKLIF
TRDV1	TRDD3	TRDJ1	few	CALGEPGPSYALLGDTRGGYTDKLIF
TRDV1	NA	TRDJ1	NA	CALGSCFSESADKLIF
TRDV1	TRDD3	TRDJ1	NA	CALGESAFAGGYTDKLIF
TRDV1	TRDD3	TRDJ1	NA	CALGRTSTLGGYSDKLIF
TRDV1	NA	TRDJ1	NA	CALGEPLSFTDKLIF
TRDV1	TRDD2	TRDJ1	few	CALGFPFLNLLDVRGTDKLIF
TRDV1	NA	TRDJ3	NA	CALGIRSWDTRQMFF
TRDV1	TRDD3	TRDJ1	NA	CALGDPGCLRELGTRSYTDKLIF
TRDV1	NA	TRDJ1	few	CALGELSPTGLIF
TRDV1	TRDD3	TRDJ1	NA	CALGELLLGDNSGDKLIF
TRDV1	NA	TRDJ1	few	CALGERGPTPTPYTDKLIF
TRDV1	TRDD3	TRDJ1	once	CALGPLGGWGKYTDKLIF
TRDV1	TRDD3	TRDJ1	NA	CALGVPPWGIPDKLIF
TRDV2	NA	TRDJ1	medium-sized	CACDTDTDKLIF